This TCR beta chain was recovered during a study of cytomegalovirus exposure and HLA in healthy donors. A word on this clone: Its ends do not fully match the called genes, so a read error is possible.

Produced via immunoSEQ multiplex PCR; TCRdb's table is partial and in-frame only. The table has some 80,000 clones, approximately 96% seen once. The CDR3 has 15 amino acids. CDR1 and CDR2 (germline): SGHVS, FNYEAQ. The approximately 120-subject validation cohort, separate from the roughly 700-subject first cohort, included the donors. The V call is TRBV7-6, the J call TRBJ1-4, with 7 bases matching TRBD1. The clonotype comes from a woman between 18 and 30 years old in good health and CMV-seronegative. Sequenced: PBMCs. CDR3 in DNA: TGTGCCAGCAGCTTCCGGGACAGAGGATACGAAACACTGTTTTTT. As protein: CASSFRDRGYETLFF.